This T cell receptor beta chain appears in the sequencing data of a study of identical twins. This clonotype has a count of ten or more. A read error may be the cause here, since a much bigger clone is one base away. The cDNA had a unique molecular identifier and a template-switch universal primer site. TCRdb reprocessed the 5' RACE reads via MiXCR and lists one record per CDR3 protein. The table shows about 520,000 distinct CDR3 sequences, with about 20% occurring only once. The V gene's germline CDR1 is SEHNR and CDR2 FQNEAQ (reference sequence). Trimming cost V 6 bases and J 6 bases; bases outside gene matches: 3. The CDR3 runs to 14 residues. These data also featured in a second study, about T cells expressing NK-cell markers. From that report: Repertoires of TCR beta were obtained from T cells sorted as CD3+CD56+NKG2C+, CD3+CD56+NKG2C- and CD3+CD56-NKG2C+. HCMV seropositivity characterized most of the eight sequenced donors, and seronegativity one. Four donors' CD3+CD56-NKG2C+ cells were dominated by the same clonotypes.

The sample consisted of CD4+ T cells sorted from blood. The receptor comes from a young woman in good health. The chain combines TRBV7-9 with TRBJ2-3, with 13 bases matching TRBD2. As DNA, the CDR3 is TGTGCCAGCAGTGCGACTAGCGGGAGGGATACGCAGTATTTT. Its protein product is CASSATSGRDTQYF.